This T cell receptor beta chain was recovered during a study of cytotoxic CD8 clonotypes in ibrutinib-treated CLL. Looking at the study overall: Across the patients, approximately ten were relapsed/refractory, roughly 15 treatment-naive and approximately 17 IGHV unmutated.

Method: immunoSEQ multiplex PCR; TCRdb's copy keeps in-frame clones and lacks some. The table lists tens of thousands of clones, 60% to 80% of them singletons. The V end was cut by 6 bases, the J end by 4 bases, with 15 bases between. This CDR3 is 14 amino acids long. Germline values: CDR1 MDHEN, CDR2 SYDVKM. The chain joins TRBV28 to TRBJ2-5, with TRBD2 as a possible D gene (6 bases). The starting material was PBMCs, obtained before ibrutinib treatment. The sequence was collected from a human donor with chronic lymphocytic leukemia. The CDR3 DNA reads as TGTGCCAGCAGCTCAAGGGGAGGTACAGAGACCCAGTACTTC. Translation gives CASSSRGGTETQYF.